This passage covers 24 T cell receptor beta chains from one sample sequenced in a study of shared clonotypes between healthy human individuals. Produced via immunoSEQ multiplex PCR; TCRdb's table is partial and in-frame only. The sample shows under 650,000 clones, 90% to 96% of them seen only once. What was sequenced was naive CD4+ T cells sorted from blood. Subset noted: CD45RA+ positively selected. All receptors come from a woman in her twenties or thirties in good health.

A note on this clone: The sample has other DNA sequences that encode this CDR3 too. The CDR3 protein is CAWSVGGQETQYF. The CDR3 DNA follows: TGTGCCTGGAGTGTGGGAGGACAAGAGACCCAGTACTTC. This rearrangement joins TRBV30 to TRBJ2-5; tentative D call: TRBD2 (6 bases). The CDR3 totals 13 residues. The germline V gene encodes CDR1 GTSNPN and CDR2 SVGIG (reference sequence). The V end was cut by 0 bases, the J end by 2 bases, with 7 bases between.

The rearrangement links TRBV28 to TRBJ2-7; D might be TRBD1 (6 bases). Trimming stripped 9 bases from V and 1 base from J, with 13 bases between. This CDR3 has 13 residues. CDR1 and CDR2 (germline): MDHEN, SYDVKM. This CDR3 is CASEVGTSYEQYF. In nucleotides, the CDR3 is TGTGCCAGTGAAGTCGGGACATCCTACGAGCAGTACTTC.

This chain links TRBV5-4 with TRBJ1-1, with D perhaps matching TRBD1 (6 bases). The CDR3 sequence is 15 residues long. V gave up 4 bases and J gave up 0 bases, with 13 bases separating them. CDR1 is SGHNT, CDR2 YYREEE, per germline (reference sequence). In DNA, the CDR3 is TGTGCCAGCAGCCCTCGCGCAGGGGTGAACACTGAAGCTTTCTTT. Translated: CASSPRAGVNTEAFF. Complete variable domain (other parts from reference TRBV5-4 and TRBJ1-1): ETGVTQSPTHLIKTRGQQVTLRCSSQSGHNTVSWYQQALGQGPQFIFQYYREEENGRGNFPPRFSGLQFPNYSSELNVNALELDDSALYLCASSPRAGVNTEAFFGQGTRLTVV.

This clone was seen a single time. Other DNA sequences in this specimen translate into the identical CDR3. This sequence joins TRBV18 and TRBJ2-1, with D unresolved. The CDR3 loop spans 12 amino acids. Looked up from germline, CDR1 is KGHSH and CDR2 is LQKENI. V shed 0 bases and J shed 4 bases, with 1 base lying between them. The CDR3: CASSPPYNEQFF. CDR3 sequence (DNA): TGTGCCAGCTCACCACCATACAATGAGCAGTTCTTC.

The V gene is TRBV5-1, the J gene TRBJ2-7, with TRBD2 identical over 9 bases. This CDR3 region has 15 residues. Losses at the gene ends were 3 bases for V and 7 bases for J; bases not matched to a gene: 11. Germline CDR1 reads SGHRS; CDR2 reads YFSETQ. CDR3 amino acids: CASSSLAGVDVEQYF. CDR3 nucleotides: TGCGCCAGCAGCTCGTTAGCGGGAGTGGATGTGGAGCAGTACTTC.

The V call is TRBV7-9, the J call TRBJ1-1; D is possibly TRBD1 (6 bases). V dropped 1 base and J dropped 0 bases, with 12 bases sitting between them. The germline V gene has CDR1 SEHNR and CDR2 FQNEAQ (reference sequence). This CDR3 has 16 amino acids. DNA for the CDR3: TGTGCCAGCAGCTTAGGATCGGGGGCGATGAACACTGAAGCTTTCTTT. It codes for CASSLGSGAMNTEAFF.

The CDR3 region is CASSQDEGGGETQYF. The CDR3 bases are TGCGCCAGCAGCCAAGATGAAGGGGGGGGAGAGACCCAGTACTTC. The chain couples TRBV4-1 to TRBJ2-5; possible D gene TRBD2, 7 bases. CDR1 and CDR2 from the germline V gene are MGHRA and YSYEKL. This CDR3 has 15 residues. Trimming stripped 0 bases from V and 4 bases from J, with 12 bases between.

This clone was seen just once. The rearrangement uses TRBV18 and TRBJ1-4; no clear D. Per germline, CDR1 KGHSH and CDR2 LQKENI. This CDR3 has 16 residues. Deletions cut 2 bases from V and 2 bases from J, with 12 bases between. CDR3 in amino acids: CASSPARPVTNEKLFF. Written as DNA, the CDR3 is TGTGCCAGCTCACCAGCCCGGCCAGTGACTAATGAAAAACTGTTTTTT.

This rearrangement joins TRBV29-1 to TRBJ2-7, with 8 bases identical to TRBD2. The V segment lost 3 bases and the J segment 6 bases; nucleotides outside the gene matches: 19. This CDR3 has 17 amino acids. Germline V gives CDR1 SQVTM, CDR2 ANQGSEA. This CDR3 is CSVEILLYGRGLGEQYF. The CDR3 nucleotides are TGCAGCGTTGAGATACTGTTATACGGGAGGGGACTAGGCGAGCAGTACTTC.

The rearrangement joins TRBV11-2 to TRBJ2-1; 11 bases match TRBD2. V gave up 6 bases and J gave up 1 base; unmatched junction bases: 5. The CDR3 runs to 16 residues. Germline CDR1 SGHAT, CDR2 FQNNGV. The CDR3 coding sequence is TGTGCCAGCAGGCGGACTAGCGGGCGTTCCTACAATGAGCAGTTCTTC. Protein: CASRRTSGRSYNEQFF.

The V call is TRBV18, the J call TRBJ2-7; 11 nucleotides match TRBD2. Trimming at V came to 3 bases and at J to 7 bases, leaving 8 bases not matched to a gene. CDR3 length equals 15 residues. The germline V gene encodes CDR1 KGHSH and CDR2 LQKENI. The CDR3: CASSPSGRAEGEQYF. The CDR3 nucleotides are TGTGCCAGCTCACCTAGCGGGAGGGCGGAGGGTGAGCAGTACTTC. The full variable domain, its missing parts supplied by reference TRBV18 and TRBJ2-7, is NAGVMQNPRHLVRRRGQEARLRCSPMKGHSHVYWYRQLPEEGLKFMVYLQKENIIDESGMPKERFSAEFPKEGPSILRIQQVVRGDSAAYFCASSPSGRAEGEQYFGPGTRLTVT.

This clone is a singleton in its sample. The chain links TRBV23-1 to TRBJ1-5; 7 bases map to TRBD1. TRBV23-1 is reported as an ORF; its role is uncertain. The CDR3 is 24 amino acids. The junction had 32 bases not matched to a gene; V was cut back by 2 bases and J by 4 bases. The CDR3 is CASSQLIRDSFRLAVVILNQPQHF. CDR3 DNA sequence: TGCGCCAGCAGTCAACTCATCCGGGACAGTTTTCGCCTTGCGGTTGTAATCCTTAATCAGCCCCAGCATTTT.

The V and J genes are TRBV7-8 and TRBJ2-2; D ambiguous. CDR1 SGHVS and CDR2 FQNEAQ come from the germline V gene. The V end lost 5 bases, the J end lost 6 bases, and 10 bases lay between the germline ends. The CDR3 sequence is 13 residues long. The CDR3 DNA sequence: TGTGCCAGCAGCCCCTGGCGCGCCGGGGAGCTGTTTTTT. Translated, it gives CASSPWRAGELFF. Full variable domain (remainder filled in from reference TRBV7-8 and TRBJ2-2): GAGVSQSPRYKVAKRGQDVALRCDPISGHVSLFWYQQALGQGPEFLTYFQNEAQLDKSGLPSDRFFAERPEGSVSTLKIQRTQQEDSAVYLCASSPWRAGELFFGEGSRLTVL.

The chain combines TRBV27 with TRBJ1-2; TRBD1 is a possible D gene (5 bases). Germline V gene sequence: CDR1 MNHEY, CDR2 SMNVEV (reference sequence). This CDR3 spans 15 amino acids. Trimming left V 2 bases short and J 3 bases short, with 13 bases between. CDR3 loop: CASSLRWGAHYGYTF. The CDR3 DNA follows: TGTGCCAGCAGTTTAAGATGGGGCGCCCACTATGGCTACACCTTC.

Concerning this clone itself: Other DNA sequences in the sample encode the same CDR3. V and J are TRBV7-9 and TRBJ1-4; 11 nucleotides match TRBD1. Germline assignment: CDR1 SEHNR and CDR2 FQNEAQ (reference sequence). The CDR3 has 14 amino acids. J was trimmed by 6 bases and V by 6 bases; bases with no gene match: 3. The CDR3 DNA reads as TGTGCCAGCAGTCGGACAGGGGGCGATGAAAAACTGTTTTTT. This sequence encodes CASSRTGGDEKLFF.

This chain joins TRBV28 and TRBJ1-5; D remains ambiguous. The ends were cut back, 5 bases at V and 5 bases at J, with 7 bases in the middle. Germline loops: CDR1 MDHEN, CDR2 SYDVKM. This CDR3 has 12 residues. The CDR3 DNA follows: TGTGCCAGCAGTGCCGCTCATCAGCCCCAGCATTTT. Its translation is CASSAAHQPQHF.

The J gene is TRBJ2-7, the V gene TRBV18; D might be TRBD2 (6 bases). The CDR3 loop spans 13 amino acids. Germline lookup yields CDR1 KGHSH and CDR2 LQKENI. The V and J ends lost 5 bases and 7 bases respectively, with 15 bases between them. As DNA, the CDR3 is TGTGCCAGCTCAGCCGGGACCGCGGGGGAGCAGTACTTC. Encoded protein: CASSAGTAGEQYF.

V is TRBV10-1 and J is TRBJ2-1; TRBD2 aligns across 7 bases. The CDR3 runs 13 residues. J was trimmed by 7 bases and V by 4 bases; bases with no gene match: 4. Germline V gene sequence: CDR1 WNHNN, CDR2 SYGVQD (reference sequence). The CDR3 region has the DNA TGCGCCAGCAGTGGTAGACTAGCAAATGAGCAGTTCTTC. Translation gives CASSGRLANEQFF.

CDR3 sequence: CASSYSGGRWETQYF. The DNA of the CDR3 is TGTGCCAGCAGTTACTCGGGCGGGAGGTGGGAGACCCAGTACTTC. The chain carries TRBV6-5 and TRBJ2-5; 8 nucleotides line up with TRBD2. Looked up from germline, CDR1 is MNHEY and CDR2 is SVGAGI. This CDR3 is 15 amino acids long. The J segment lost 5 bases and the V segment lost 0 bases, leaving 5 bases of the junction unmatched.

This sequence joins TRBV18 and TRBJ2-3; 9 positions match TRBD2. V lost 0 bases, J lost 1 base, and 2 bases stayed unmatched. Germline CDR1 KGHSH, CDR2 LQKENI. This CDR3 has 16 residues. The CDR3 protein is CASSPPAGGGTDTQYF. The DNA of the CDR3 is TGTGCCAGCTCACCACCGGCGGGAGGGGGCACAGATACGCAGTATTTT.

The chain uses TRBV4-2 and TRBJ2-5; the match to TRBD1 covers 8 bases. J lost 5 bases, V lost 1 base, and 9 bases had no gene match. In germline, CDR1 is LGHNA, CDR2 YNFKEQ. The CDR3 sequence is 16 residues long. CDR3 DNA sequence: TGTGCCAGCAGCCAAGGAAGAACAGGGGGTGTTGAGACCCAGTACTTC. Encoded protein: CASSQGRTGGVETQYF.

This chain joins TRBV18 and TRBJ1-2; perhaps TRBD1 as D (6 bases). The CDR3 sequence is 17 residues long. Per the germline V gene, CDR1 is KGHSH and CDR2 is LQKENI. Deletions cut 0 bases from V and 6 bases from J, with 20 bases between. CDR3 residues: CASSPPSQGLWGDGYTF. Here the CDR3 DNA reads TGTGCCAGCTCACCACCTTCACAGGGTCTTTGGGGCGATGGCTACACCTTC.

On this clone itself: Distinct nucleotide sequences in the sample also encode this CDR3. V usage is TRBV28 and J usage is TRBJ2-2; 7 nucleotides match TRBD1. The CDR3 has 12 residues. CDR1 MDHEN and CDR2 SYDVKM come from the germline V gene. V lost 6 bases to trimming and J lost 5 bases; unmatched junction nucleotides: 0. The DNA of the CDR3 is TGTGCCAGCAGACAGGGGACCGGGGAGCTGTTTTTT. Protein sequence: CASRQGTGELFF.

Only one count was recorded for this clone. The rearrangement joins TRBV10-3 to TRBJ2-7, with D unresolved. V lost 3 bases and J 6 bases, leaving 12 bases between the germline ends. The CDR3 has 13 residues. Germline values: CDR1 ENHRY, CDR2 SYGVKD. CDR3 sequence (DNA): TGTGCCATCAGTGATGGCCTTACTGGCGAGCAGTACTTC. It encodes CAISDGLTGEQYF.